This TCR beta chain was captured by sequencing in a study of blood T cell repertoires in COVID-19. Background on the study: COVID-19 samples collected from the United States, Italy and Spain covered acute and convalescent phases. The cDNA or gDNA used as material had been derived from T cells, B-cell-depleted T cells, or PBMCs.

As handled by the study authors: Using reference gene primer amplification, nucleated cell counts were estimated. Only in-frame clones appear in the TCRdb table, and some are missing; sequencing was by immunoSEQ multiplex PCR. V and J calls and clone size are as listed in that table; D and trimming were resolved from the DNA. The sample has 160,000 or so clones, more than 75% seen once. The CDR3 has 14 residues. Trimming took off 4 bases at V and 0 bases at J, with 9 bases between the two ends. CDR1 and CDR2 (germline): MNHEY, SVGEGT. Sequenced material: peripheral blood. The clonotype was recovered from a man aged 18-30 years with acute or convalescent COVID-19. This chain joins TRBV6-2 or TRBV6-3 and TRBJ2-5; unclear D gene. The CDR3 is CASSSVPYQETQYF. The CDR3 nucleotides read TGTGCCAGCAGTTCGGTCCCGTACCAAGAGACCCAGTACTTC.